This entry lists 24 T cell receptor beta chains sequenced from one sample in a study of neurological immune-mediated disorders. TCRdb reprocessed the 5' RACE reads via MiXCR and lists one record per CDR3 protein. The repertoire holds 35,000 to 45,000 distinct CDR3 sequences, with approximately 10% as singletons. The sample was CD4+ T cells from blood. The receptor source for this set is a woman aged 30 to 39 with HTLV-1-associated myelopathy (HAM/TSP).

This clonotype was detected ten times or more. CDR3 region: CASSLRETGAYNSPLHF. For the CDR3, the DNA is TGTGCCAGCAGCTTAAGGGAGACAGGGGCCTATAATTCACCCCTCCACTTT. The chain carries TRBV5-5 and TRBJ1-6; TRBD1 agrees at 8 bases. Germline CDR1 and CDR2: SGHKS and YYEKEE (reference sequence). The CDR3 has 17 residues. J was trimmed by 2 bases and V by 2 bases; bases with no gene match: 6.

This clonotype has ten or more counts. V gene TRBV5-1 combines with J gene TRBJ2-1; 9 bases map to TRBD2. The germline CDR1 and CDR2 sequences are SGHRS and YFSETQ. The CDR3 consists of 17 residues. Germline trimming cut 2 bases from V and 2 bases from J; bases unmatched to any gene: 8. CDR3 residues: CASSLRGGGAPYNEQFF. In nucleotides, the CDR3 is TGCGCCAGCAGCTTACGCGGCGGGGGGGCCCCCTACAATGAGCAGTTCTTC.

In its sample, this clonotype was seen many times. This rearrangement joins TRBV7-9 to TRBJ2-3, with TRBD2 matching over 15 bases. V lost 5 bases, J lost 7 bases, and 10 bases stayed unmatched. This CDR3 comprises 17 residues. Germline V gene sequence: CDR1 SEHNR, CDR2 FQNEAQ (reference sequence). The CDR3 loop is CASSRRGGLAGGNTQYF. The CDR3 region has the DNA TGTGCCAGCAGCCGAAGAGGGGGACTAGCGGGGGGTAATACGCAGTATTTT. Combining the CDR3 with reference TRBV7-9 and TRBJ2-3 gives the whole variable domain DTGVSQNPRHKITKRGQNVTFRCDPISEHNRLYWYRQTLGQGPEFLTYFQNEAQLEKSRLLSDRFSAERPKGSFSTLEIQRTEQGDSAMYLCASSRRGGLAGGNTQYFGPGTRLTVL.

This clonotype was seen a handful of times. This chain connects TRBV19 to TRBJ1-2, with D possibly matching TRBD1 (6 bases). V lost 8 bases and J lost 2, with 12 bases in between. Germline values: CDR1 LNHDA, CDR2 SQIVND (reference sequence). This CDR3 has 13 residues. CDR3 DNA sequence: TGTGCCAGTGGCAAGGGGGGAAACTATGGCTACACCTTC. Protein: CASGKGGNYGYTF.

The chain links TRBV5-1 to TRBJ2-4; TRBD1 aligns across 8 bases. The germline CDR1 and CDR2 sequences are SGHRS and YFSETQ. The CDR3 contains 13 residues. The trim removed 6 bases at V and 8 bases at J, leaving 7 bases unmatched. CDR3 region: CASTSGTGYIQYF. DNA for the CDR3: TGCGCCAGCACTTCCGGGACAGGTTACATTCAGTACTTC.

The table lists this clonotype with many counts. The rearrangement links TRBV7-9 to TRBJ1-4; D might be TRBD1 (6 bases). Germline-derived CDR1 and CDR2 are SEHNR and FQNEAQ (reference sequence). Trimming took off 8 bases at V and 0 bases at J, with 13 bases between the two ends. This CDR3 has 15 residues. In nucleotides, the CDR3 is TGTGCCAGCTCGCCAGGACAGACAACTAATGAAAAACTGTTTTTT. Encoded protein: CASSPGQTTNEKLFF.

This clonotype turned up a few times. This chain connects TRBV30 to TRBJ2-7; 8 bases are a match to TRBD1. Germline-derived CDR1 and CDR2 are GTSNPN and SVGIG (reference sequence). CDR3 length: 15 amino acids. V gave up 1 base and J gave up 4 bases; unmatched junction bases: 9. CDR3 in amino acids: CAWSEDRARAYEQYF. The CDR3 DNA reads TGTGCCTGGAGTGAGGACAGGGCGAGGGCTTACGAGCAGTACTTC. The complete variable domain, with remaining parts taken from reference TRBV30 and TRBJ2-7, reads SQTIHQWPATLVQPVGSPLSLECTVEGTSNPNLYWYRQAAGRGLQLLFYSVGIGQISSEVPQNLSASRPQDRQFILSSKKLLLSDSGFYLCAWSEDRARAYEQYFGPGTRLTVT.

The table lists this clonotype with many counts. This chain joins TRBV20-1 and TRBJ1-3; D not resolved. CDR3 length: 14 residues. Looked up from germline, CDR1 is DFQATT and CDR2 is SNEGSKA (reference sequence). Trimming pared 3 bases from V and 0 bases from J, leaving 9 bases between. The CDR3 DNA reads TGCAGTGCTAGTGGACGGAACTCTGGAAACACCATATATTTT. Translation gives CSASGRNSGNTIYF.

At least ten counts were recorded for this clonotype. The chain has TRBV12-3 or TRBV12-4 and TRBJ2-3; D is unclear. The CDR3 runs to 12 residues. With 6 bases removed from V and 4 bases from J, the gap between germline ends came to 8 bases. The CDR3 sequence is CASRLVPDTQYF. The CDR3 coding sequence is TGTGCCAGCAGACTGGTGCCAGATACGCAGTATTTT.

Many counts were recorded for this clonotype. The genes are TRBV10-3 and TRBJ2-7, with 14 bases matching TRBD2. The CDR3 is 13 residues long. V trimming: 10 bases; J trimming: 5 bases; junction bases outside the gene matches: 4. Germline lookup yields CDR1 ENHRY and CDR2 SYGVKD. The CDR3 here is CATRTSGGNEQYF. The CDR3 nucleotides read TGTGCCACGCGGACTAGCGGGGGGAACGAGCAGTACTTC.

This clonotype was recorded at least ten times. V usage is TRBV7-8 and J usage is TRBJ1-2; 7 bases match TRBD1. This CDR3 is 14 amino acids long. The junction had 11 bases not matched to a gene; V was cut back by 8 bases and J by 5 bases. CDR1 and CDR2 (germline): SGHVS, FQNEAQ. CDR3 DNA: TGTGCCAGCGGGCGGGACAGCCAGTTTTATGGCTACACCTTC. It codes for CASGRDSQFYGYTF.

A remark on this clonotype: Likely a read error: the CDR3 ends without its conserved phenylalanine or tryptophan. The DNA is omitted, as the CDR3 cannot be located on it reliably, and the CDR3 follows TCRdb's listing. J is TRBJ1-2 and V is TRBV3-1; TRBD1 is the table's D call, not checked against the DNA. Germline V gene sequence: CDR1 LGHDT, CDR2 YNNKEL (reference sequence). Both ends counted, the CDR3 spans 15 residues. The CDR3 sequence: CASSRAGGSNYGYTV.

In this sample, this clonotype turned up many times. CDR3 residues: CASSDSGGERETQYF. DNA of the CDR3: TGCGCCAGCAGTGACAGCGGGGGGGAAAGAGAGACCCAGTACTTC. The V call is TRBV5-1, the J call TRBJ2-5, with 10 bases matching TRBD2. This CDR3 is built from 15 residues. CDR1 is SGHRS and CDR2 is YFSETQ in the germline V gene. Trimming cost V 5 bases and J 4 bases; bases outside gene matches: 8. The variable domain in full, with the rest retrieved from reference TRBV5-1 and TRBJ2-5, is KAGVTQTPRYLIKTRGQQVTLSCSPISGHRSVSWYQQTPGQGLQFLFEYFSETQRNKGNFPGRFSGRQFSNSRSEMNVSTLELGDSALYLCASSDSGGERETQYFGPGTRLLVL.

This clonotype was observed many times. The CDR3 spells CAISEGTGVGNEQFF. DNA of the CDR3: TGTGCCATCAGTGAGGGGACAGGGGTGGGTAATGAGCAGTTCTTC. The chain uses TRBV10-3 and TRBJ2-1; TRBD1 matches 10 bases. The CDR3 has 15 residues. CDR1 ENHRY and CDR2 SYGVKD come from the germline V gene. V dropped 2 bases and J dropped 7; count of bases not matched to a gene: 5.

Ten or more counts support this clonotype. This sequence joins TRBV4-2 and TRBJ2-7; D is undetermined. Germline-derived CDR1 and CDR2 are LGHNA and YNFKEQ. This CDR3 contains 13 residues. The V end was cut by 0 bases, the J end by 6 bases, with 9 bases between. CDR3 protein: CASSQELTREQYF. The DNA for the CDR3 is TGTGCCAGCAGCCAAGAACTTACCCGCGAGCAGTACTTC.

This clonotype has a count of ten or more. J is TRBJ2-2 and V is TRBV6-5, with 9 bases identical to TRBD1. With V trimmed by 0 bases and J by 0 bases, 2 bases remained unmatched. CDR3 length: 17 residues. CDR1 is MNHEY and CDR2 is SVGAGI in the germline V gene. DNA for the CDR3: TGTGCCAGCAGTTACTCGAGGGACAGGGCGAACACCGGGGAGCTGTTTTTT. As protein: CASSYSRDRANTGELFF.

This clonotype was picked up many times. V and J are TRBV6-6 and TRBJ2-6, with D possibly TRBD2 on 5 matching bases. CDR1 is MNHNY and CDR2 is SVGAGI in the germline V gene (reference sequence). The V end was cut by 6 bases, the J end by 2 bases, with 8 bases between. This CDR3 has 14 residues. Here the CDR3 reads CASRSGAGANVLTF. The DNA of the CDR3 is TGTGCCAGCAGGTCCGGGGCTGGGGCCAACGTCCTGACTTTC.

This clonotype occurred many times. The rearrangement joins TRBV6-1 to TRBJ2-1; no definite D call. Trimming removed 4 bases at V and 2 bases at J, with 12 bases between. The CDR3 length is 15 residues. Per the germline V gene, CDR1 is MNHNS and CDR2 is SASEGT. The DNA for the CDR3 is TGTGCCAGCAGTGGTGACGTGTGGGCCTACAATGAGCAGTTCTTC. It translates to CASSGDVWAYNEQFF.

CDR3 in amino acids: CSANGGTRTGDSNQPQHF. DNA of the CDR3: TGCAGTGCTAACGGAGGGACTAGGACAGGAGATAGCAATCAGCCCCAGCATTTT. This chain joins TRBV20-1 and TRBJ1-5; 7 bases align to TRBD1. Trimming at V came to 4 bases and at J to 0 bases, leaving 15 bases not matched to a gene. The CDR3 runs 18 residues. In germline, CDR1 is DFQATT, CDR2 SNEGSKA (reference sequence).

This chain joins TRBV5-1 and TRBJ2-2, with D perhaps given as TRBD1 or TRBD2 (5 bases each). Germline-derived CDR1 and CDR2 are SGHRS and YFSETQ. This CDR3 comprises 13 residues. Trimming took 7 bases from V and 2 from J, leaving 9 bases between them. The CDR3 here is CASGTSNTGELFF. The CDR3 DNA follows: TGCGCCAGCGGGACGTCCAACACCGGGGAGCTGTTTTTT.

This clonotype was detected ten times or more. V is TRBV5-1 and J is TRBJ2-4, with 8 bases matching TRBD1. V was pared by 4 bases and J by 0 bases, with 9 bases of the junction left unmatched. CDR3 length: 17 amino acids. From germline, CDR1 is SGHRS and CDR2 YFSETQ. Written as DNA, the CDR3 is TGCGCCAGCAGCCGAGTGGGGACAGGTGTAGCCAAAAACATTCAGTACTTC. Residues: CASSRVGTGVAKNIQYF.

This clonotype was observed at least ten times. The chain joins TRBV12-3 or TRBV12-4 to TRBJ1-1; TRBD1 matches 10 bases. With V trimmed by 6 bases and J by 12 bases, 7 bases remained unmatched. This CDR3 is 12 amino acids long. CDR3 DNA: TGTGCCAGCAGCCGGGACAGGGGATCCTCTTTCTTT. This sequence encodes CASSRDRGSSFF.

The sample holds many counts of this clonotype. The gene calls are TRBV20-1 and TRBJ1-6, with 7 bases matching TRBD1. The junction had 7 bases not matched to a gene; V was cut back by 3 bases and J by 5 bases. CDR1 DFQATT and CDR2 SNEGSKA come from the germline V gene (reference sequence). CDR3 length: 15 amino acids. Here the CDR3 reads CSASKPTGNNSPLHF. CDR3 in DNA: TGCAGTGCTAGTAAACCGACAGGGAATAATTCACCCCTCCACTTT.

The table lists this clonotype with many counts. The rearrangement uses TRBV5-1 and TRBJ1-6; D gene unclear. Germline assignment: CDR1 SGHRS and CDR2 YFSETQ. The CDR3 has 15 residues. Trimming took off 2 bases at V and 0 bases at J, with 6 bases between the two ends. The CDR3 DNA reads TGCGCCAGCAGCTTCCAGAGCTCCTATAATTCACCCCTCCACTTT. This sequence encodes CASSFQSSYNSPLHF.